These 4 T cell receptor beta chains share one sample of origin, sequenced in a study of breast tumors, draining lymph nodes, adjacent tissues. Samples came from axillary lymph nodes draining the breast cancer. TCRdb passed the multiplex PCR reads through MiXCR, listing each CDR3 protein once. The table records around 130,000 distinct CDR3 sequences, 21% of them present only once. Sequencing was performed on axillary lymph node tissue. The receptors here all came from a female donor with breast cancer. Some clones in this sample may be carry-over from other donors' samples.

This clonotype was counted only a few times. The rearrangement links TRBV30 to TRBJ2-1; 11 bases agree with TRBD2. Germline V gene sequence: CDR1 GTSNPN, CDR2 SVGIG (reference sequence). The CDR3 contains 14 residues. V shed 1 base, J shed 4 bases, and the junction held 0 bases outside the gene matches. CDR3 DNA sequence: TGTGCCTGGAGTGGGACTAGCGGGTACAATGAGCAGTTCTTC. Translating it yields CAWSGTSGYNEQFF. The full variable domain, rest sourced from reference TRBV30 and TRBJ2-1, is SQTIHQWPATLVQPVGSPLSLECTVEGTSNPNLYWYRQAAGRGLQLLFYSVGIGQISSEVPQNLSASRPQDRQFILSSKKLLLSDSGFYLCAWSGTSGYNEQFFGPGTRLTVL.

At least ten counts were recorded for this clonotype. The rearrangement joins TRBV3-1 to TRBJ2-5, with D hard to call. CDR1 and CDR2 from the germline V gene are LGHDT and YNNKEL (reference sequence). V lost 0 bases and J 5 bases, leaving 10 bases between the germline ends. The CDR3 loop spans 14 amino acids. The CDR3 DNA sequence: TGTGCCAGCAGCCAAGATTACGGAAGCGAGACCCAGTACTTC. Amino acids: CASSQDYGSETQYF.

This clonotype has ten or more counts. The rearrangement uses TRBV15 and TRBJ2-3; D is perhaps TRBD1 (6 bases). Trimming removed 3 bases from V and 6 bases from J, with 13 bases in between. CDR3 length: 14 residues. The germline gives CDR1 LNHNV, CDR2 YYDKDF (reference sequence). This chain's CDR3 is CATSRRRGYDTQYF. Here the CDR3 DNA reads TGTGCCACCAGCAGGCGCAGGGGCTACGATACGCAGTATTTT.

This clonotype was picked up a small number of times. The gene calls are TRBV25-1 and TRBJ2-1; D is possibly TRBD2 (7 bases). Per germline, CDR1 MGHDK and CDR2 SYGVNS. V gave up 2 bases and J gave up 6 bases, with 17 bases separating them. CDR3 length: 16 residues. The CDR3: CASSEKGGGRTNEQFF. The CDR3 bases are TGTGCCAGCAGTGAAAAGGGGGGGGGGCGTACCAATGAGCAGTTCTTC.